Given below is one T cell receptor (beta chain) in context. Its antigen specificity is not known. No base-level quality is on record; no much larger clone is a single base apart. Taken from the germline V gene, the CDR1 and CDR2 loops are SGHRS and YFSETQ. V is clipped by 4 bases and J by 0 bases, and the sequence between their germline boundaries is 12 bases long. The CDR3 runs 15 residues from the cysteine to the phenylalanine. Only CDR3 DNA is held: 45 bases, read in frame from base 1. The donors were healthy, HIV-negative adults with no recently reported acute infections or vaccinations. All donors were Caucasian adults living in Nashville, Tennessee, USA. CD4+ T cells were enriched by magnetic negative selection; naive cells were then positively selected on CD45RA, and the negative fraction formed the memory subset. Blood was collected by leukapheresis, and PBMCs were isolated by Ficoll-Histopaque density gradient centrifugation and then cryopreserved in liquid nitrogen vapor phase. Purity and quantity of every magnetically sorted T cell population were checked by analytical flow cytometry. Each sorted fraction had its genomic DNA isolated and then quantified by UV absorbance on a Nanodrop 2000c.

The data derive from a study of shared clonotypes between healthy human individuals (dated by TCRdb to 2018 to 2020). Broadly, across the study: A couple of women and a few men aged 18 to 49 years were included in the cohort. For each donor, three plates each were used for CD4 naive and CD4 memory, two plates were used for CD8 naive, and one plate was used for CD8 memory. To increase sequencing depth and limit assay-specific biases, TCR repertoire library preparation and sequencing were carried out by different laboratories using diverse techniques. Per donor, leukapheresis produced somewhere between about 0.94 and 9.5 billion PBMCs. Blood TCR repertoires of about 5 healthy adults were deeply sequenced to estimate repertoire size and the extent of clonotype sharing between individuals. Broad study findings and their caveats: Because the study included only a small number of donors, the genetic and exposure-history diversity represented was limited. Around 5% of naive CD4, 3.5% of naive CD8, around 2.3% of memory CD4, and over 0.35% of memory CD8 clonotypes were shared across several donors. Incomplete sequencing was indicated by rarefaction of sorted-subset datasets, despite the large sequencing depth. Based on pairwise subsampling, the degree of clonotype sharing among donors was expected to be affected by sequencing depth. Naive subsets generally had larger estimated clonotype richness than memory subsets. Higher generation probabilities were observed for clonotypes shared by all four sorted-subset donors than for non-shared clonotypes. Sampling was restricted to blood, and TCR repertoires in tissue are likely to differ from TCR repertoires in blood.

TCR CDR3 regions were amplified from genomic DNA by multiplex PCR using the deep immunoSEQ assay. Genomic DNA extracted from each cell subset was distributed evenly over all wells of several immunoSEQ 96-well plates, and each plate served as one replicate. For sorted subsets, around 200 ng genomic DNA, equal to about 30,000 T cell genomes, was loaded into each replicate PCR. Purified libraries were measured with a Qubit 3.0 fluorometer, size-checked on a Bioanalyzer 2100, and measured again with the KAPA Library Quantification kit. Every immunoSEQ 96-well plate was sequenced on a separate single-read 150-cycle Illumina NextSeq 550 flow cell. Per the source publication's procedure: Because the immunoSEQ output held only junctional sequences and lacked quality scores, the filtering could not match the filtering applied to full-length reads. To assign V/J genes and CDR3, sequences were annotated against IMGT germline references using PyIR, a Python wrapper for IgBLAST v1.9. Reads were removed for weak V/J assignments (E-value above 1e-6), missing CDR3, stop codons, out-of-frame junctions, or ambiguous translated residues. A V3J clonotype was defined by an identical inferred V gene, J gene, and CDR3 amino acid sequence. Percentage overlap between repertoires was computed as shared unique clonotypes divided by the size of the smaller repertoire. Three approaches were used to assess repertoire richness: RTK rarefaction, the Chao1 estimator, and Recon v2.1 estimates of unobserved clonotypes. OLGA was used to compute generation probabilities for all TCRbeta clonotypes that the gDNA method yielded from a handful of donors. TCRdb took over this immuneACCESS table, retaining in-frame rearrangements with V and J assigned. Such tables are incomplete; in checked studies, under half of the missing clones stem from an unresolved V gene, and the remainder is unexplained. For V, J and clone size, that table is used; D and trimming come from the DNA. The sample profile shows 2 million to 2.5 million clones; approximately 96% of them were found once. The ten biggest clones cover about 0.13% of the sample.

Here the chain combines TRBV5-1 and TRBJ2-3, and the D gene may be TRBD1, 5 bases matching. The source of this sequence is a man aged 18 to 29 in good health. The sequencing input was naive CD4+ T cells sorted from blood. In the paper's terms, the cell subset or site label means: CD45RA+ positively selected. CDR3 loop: CASSPQDSSTDTQYF. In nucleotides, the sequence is TGCGCCAGCAGCCCACAGGATTCTAGCACAGATACGCAGTATTTT.